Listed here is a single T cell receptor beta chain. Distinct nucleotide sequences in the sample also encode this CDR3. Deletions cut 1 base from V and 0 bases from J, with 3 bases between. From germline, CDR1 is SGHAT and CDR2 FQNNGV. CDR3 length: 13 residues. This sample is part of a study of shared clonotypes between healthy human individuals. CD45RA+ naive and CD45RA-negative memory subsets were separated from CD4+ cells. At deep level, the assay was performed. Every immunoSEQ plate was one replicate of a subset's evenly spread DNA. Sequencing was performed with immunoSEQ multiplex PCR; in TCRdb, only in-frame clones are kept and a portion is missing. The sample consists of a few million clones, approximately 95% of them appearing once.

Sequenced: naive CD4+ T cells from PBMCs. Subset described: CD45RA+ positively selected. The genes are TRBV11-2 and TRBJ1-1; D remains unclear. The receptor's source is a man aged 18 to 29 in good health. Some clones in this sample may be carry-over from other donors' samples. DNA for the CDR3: TGTGCCAGCAGCTTAGGGGTGAACACTGAAGCTTTCTTT. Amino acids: CASSLGVNTEAFF.